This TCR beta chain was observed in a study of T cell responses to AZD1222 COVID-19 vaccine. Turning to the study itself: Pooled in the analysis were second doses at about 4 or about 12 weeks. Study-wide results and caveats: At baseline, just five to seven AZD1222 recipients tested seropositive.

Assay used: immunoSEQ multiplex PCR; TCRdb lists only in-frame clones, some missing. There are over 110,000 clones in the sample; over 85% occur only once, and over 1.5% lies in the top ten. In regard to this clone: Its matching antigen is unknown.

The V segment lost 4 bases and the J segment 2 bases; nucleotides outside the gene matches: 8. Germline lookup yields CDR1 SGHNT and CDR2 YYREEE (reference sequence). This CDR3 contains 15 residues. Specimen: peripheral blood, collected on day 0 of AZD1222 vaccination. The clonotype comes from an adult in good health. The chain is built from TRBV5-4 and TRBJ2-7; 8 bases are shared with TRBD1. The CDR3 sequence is CASSEGQDRAYEQYF. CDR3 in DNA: TGTGCCAGCAGCGAAGGCCAGGACAGGGCCTACGAGCAGTACTTC.